Presented here are 2 T cell receptor beta chains from one specimen sequenced in a study of cytomegalovirus exposure and HLA in healthy donors. The PCR ran on 60 Vbeta and 13 Jbeta primers. Clones were sequenced by immunoSEQ multiplex PCR, and TCRdb holds only the in-frame ones, with some missing. The sample comprises more than 120,000 clones, 78% of which are singletons, and 6.2% rests with the top ten. The sequencing input was PBMCs. Receptors were obtained from a woman aged 35 to 49 in good health and CMV-seropositive.

V is TRBV4-2 and J is TRBJ2-1; 11 bases agree with TRBD2. V dropped 1 base and J dropped 7; count of bases not matched to a gene: 3. CDR1 and CDR2 from the germline V gene are LGHNA and YNFKEQ. CDR3 size: 15 residues. CDR3 nucleotide sequence: TGTGCCAGCAGCCAAGGAACTAGCGGGAGTAATGAGCAGTTCTTC. Protein product: CASSQGTSGSNEQFF.

This sequence joins TRBV19 and TRBJ1-2, with TRBD1 identical over 7 bases. Trimming cost V 10 bases and J 1 base; bases outside gene matches: 9. The germline gives CDR1 LNHDA, CDR2 SQIVND (reference sequence). The CDR3 is made up of 14 amino acids. CDR3 in amino acids: CATLPRDSNYGYTF. DNA for the CDR3: TGTGCCACCTTACCCCGGGACAGTAACTATGGCTACACCTTC.